This T cell receptor beta chain was profiled in a study of blood T cell repertoires in COVID-19. Study background: Whether acute or convalescent, the COVID-19 samples came from the United States, Italy and Spain. Sources were T cells, B-cell-depleted T cells, or PBMCs; the material itself was cDNA or gDNA.

The authors' processing: For nucleated cells, counts were estimated from reference gene primer amplification. Data came from immunoSEQ multiplex PCR; TCRdb stores just in-frame clones and leaves some out. That table gives V, J and clone size, and the DNA gave D and trimming. The repertoire includes about 400,000 clones, about 88% of them detected once, and around 2.9% sits in the top ten. CDR1 is ENHRY, CDR2 SYGVKD, per germline. The V segment lost 10 bases and the J segment 8 bases; nucleotides outside the gene matches: 6. This CDR3 spans 11 amino acids. The V gene is TRBV10-3, the J gene TRBJ1-2, with TRBD1 identical over 8 bases. Sequencing input: peripheral blood. This clonotype was obtained from a human donor in a cohort sampled during active COVID-19. The CDR3 loop reads CATGTGEGYTF. The CDR3 region has the DNA TGTGCCACCGGGACAGGCGAGGGCTACACCTTC.